This T cell receptor beta chain is from a study of tumor-infiltrating lymphocytes in primary liver carcinoma. General study findings and limits: Tumor top-250-clone fraction significantly exceeded that of blood (p = 0.039). Top clones occupying all five tumor regions numbered only about 7-24%.

Co-extraction yielded RNA and DNA from roughly 20-30 mg of unsorted bulk tissue. These patients lived with chronic HBV infection and had never been treated. Starting from 500 ng of total RNA, TCR beta cDNA was produced with a primer in the constant region. Modified slightly, ARM-PCR produced TCR beta libraries over three nested multiplex PCR rounds. TRBV1-TRBV30 forward primers and a C-beta reverse primer were used in the first two PCR rounds, which each ran for about 11 cycles. MiXCR, run by TCRdb on the multiplex PCR reads, gives a single entry per CDR3 protein. This table has some 110,000 distinct CDR3 sequences, roughly 80% appearing once. There are 15 residues in the CDR3. The germline V gene has CDR1 DFQATT and CDR2 SNEGSKA (reference sequence). Trimming removed 6 bases from V and 2 bases from J; junction bases left unmatched: 11. About this clonotype: Its antigen is not known.

The J gene is TRBJ2-7, the V gene TRBV20-1; TRBD2 aligns across 9 bases. The sample comprised liver tumor tissue from sampling region 3. The subset denotes: tumor region T3, left-lateral pole. This sequence was found in a man aged 40-49 years with primary liver carcinoma and hepatitis B virus infection. The CDR3 DNA is TGCAGTGCGCGGCCTAGCGGGATCCAACCCTACGAGCAGTACTTC. Translation: CSARPSGIQPYEQYF.